The clone carrying this T cell receptor beta chain was picked up many times. Its antigen is undetermined. Regarding time point: newly diagnosed GD, antithyroid drugs for less than 3 months. The authors made the TCR library using RNA they extracted from PBMCs. This entry belongs to a study of regulatory T cells in long-lasting Graves disease. The study's findings and limits: Repertoires from persistent disease leaned toward TRBV28, TRBJ1-2 and TRBJ2-5.

Arm-PCR with iRepertoire HTBI primers amplified the CDR3 regions for these TCR beta libraries. As handled by the study authors: The identification of 62 TRBV and approximately 13 TRBJ segments was made across samples. Each CDR3 protein is one row after TCRdb ran MiXCR on the multiplex PCR reads. Clone size and V and J calls follow TCRdb, not the original study. The sample yields roughly 380,000 distinct CDR3 sequences, roughly a sixth seen once. CDR1 is SEHNR, CDR2 FQNEAQ, per germline (reference sequence). This CDR3 contains 14 residues. Trimming at V came to 5 bases and at J to 7 bases, leaving 6 bases not matched to a gene. The sample was also linked to a second study, of T cells in Graves' hyperthyroidism and ophthalmopathy. That paper adds: Each diagnosis drew on symptoms, thyroxine, TRAb, thyroid ultrasound and orbital computed tomography findings.

The sequence was collected from a man aged 35 to 55 with Graves disease. V is TRBV7-9 and J is TRBJ2-2, with TRBD1 matching 8 bases. Sequences were derived from peripheral blood mononuclear cells (PBMCs), sampled at new diagnosis, from a patient treated with antithyroid drugs. In DNA, the CDR3 is TGTGCCAGCAGCCGACAGGGGATGAGCGGGGAGCTGTTTTTT. As protein: CASSRQGMSGELFF.